The 20 T cell receptor beta chains given below trace back to one sample, sequenced in a study of shared clonotypes between healthy human individuals. Method: immunoSEQ multiplex PCR; TCRdb's copy keeps in-frame clones and lacks some. The sample has about 1 million clones; approximately 70% are singletons. Material for sequencing was memory CD4+ T cells sorted from blood. Subset indicated: CD45RA-negative fraction. These receptor sequences come from a man aged 18-30 years in good health.

The chain is built from TRBV5-1 and TRBJ1-5, with D unresolved. This CDR3 has 14 amino acids. V was cut by 0 bases and J by 8 bases, with 12 bases left in between. Per germline, CDR1 SGHRS and CDR2 YFSETQ. CDR3 residues: CASSLGLPEEPQHF. CDR3 DNA sequence: TGCGCCAGCAGCTTGGGTCTTCCTGAGGAGCCCCAGCATTTT.

The chain carries TRBV18 and TRBJ2-2, with 7 bases matching TRBD2. This CDR3 comprises 17 residues. Germline CDR1 reads KGHSH; CDR2 reads LQKENI. V lost 2 bases to trimming and J lost 0 bases; unmatched junction nucleotides: 6. The CDR3 DNA sequence: TGTGCCAGCTCACCAGGTCTAGCGGAGTCGAACACCGGGGAGCTGTTTTTT. Translated: CASSPGLAESNTGELFF.

The chain recombines TRBV5-1 with TRBJ2-7; 9 nucleotides match TRBD1. From germline, CDR1 is SGHRS and CDR2 YFSETQ. The CDR3 has 15 residues. V lost 6 bases and J lost 5; bases outside the gene matches: 12. The CDR3 is CASTDPDRGAHEQYF. The CDR3 region has the DNA TGCGCCAGCACCGACCCCGACAGGGGGGCCCACGAGCAGTACTTC.

The chain uses TRBV2 and TRBJ1-3, with D uncertain. The germline CDR1 and CDR2 sequences are SNHLY and FYNNEI. Deletions cut 7 bases from V and 1 base from J, with 14 bases between. This CDR3 contains 15 residues. CDR3 amino acids: CASKVAGTSGNTIYF. CDR3 coding DNA: TGTGCCAGCAAAGTAGCGGGCACGTCTGGAAACACCATATATTTT. Full variable domain (remainder filled in from reference TRBV2 and TRBJ1-3): EPEVTQTPSHQVTQMGQEVILRCVPISNHLYFYWYRQILGQKVEFLVSFYNNEISEKSEIFDDQFSVERPDGSNFTLKIRSTKLEDSAMYFCASKVAGTSGNTIYFGEGSWLTVV.

This chain connects TRBV4-1 to TRBJ1-5; perhaps TRBD1 as D (5 bases). Trimming stripped 0 bases from V and 5 bases from J, with 8 bases between. CDR1 MGHRA and CDR2 YSYEKL come from the germline V gene. The CDR3 sequence is 14 residues long. CDR3 in amino acids: CASSQEGGDQPQHF. The CDR3 coding sequence is TGCGCCAGCAGCCAAGAGGGGGGGGATCAGCCCCAGCATTTT.

This clone was observed once. J is TRBJ2-7 and V is TRBV18; possible D gene TRBD1, 5 bases. This CDR3 is 14 amino acids long. The germline V and J ends were trimmed by 6 bases and 4 bases, with 16 bases remaining between them. Germline values: CDR1 KGHSH, CDR2 LQKENI. The CDR3 reads CASSPPWAGYEQYF. As DNA, the CDR3 is TGTGCCAGCTCCCCGCCATGGGCAGGGTACGAGCAGTACTTC.

The chain recombines TRBV5-6 with TRBJ2-5; D may match TRBD1 or TRBD2 (5 bases each). Germline values: CDR1 SGHDT, CDR2 YYEEEE. The CDR3 runs to 16 residues. V was cut by 4 bases and J by 5 bases, with 21 bases left in between. This chain's CDR3 is CASSLRVGRGEETQYF. The CDR3 DNA follows: TGTGCCAGCAGCCTCCGTGTGGGACGGGGTGAGGAGACCCAGTACTTC. Filled out from reference TRBV5-6 and TRBJ2-5, the complete variable domain reads DAGVTQSPTHLIKTRGQQVTLRCSPKSGHDTVSWYQQALGQGPQFIFQYYEEEERQRGNFPDRFSGHQFPNYSSELNVNALLLGDSALYLCASSLRVGRGEETQYFGPGTRLLVL.

For the CDR3, the DNA is TGCGCCAGCAGCCAGGCAGCGTTGAGGGAAAAACTGTTTTTT. Protein: CASSQAALREKLFF. The V gene is TRBV4-1, the J gene TRBJ1-4; no clear D. CDR3 length: 14 residues. Trimming shortened V by 3 bases and J by 8 bases, and 13 bases separated the two germline ends. Germline V gene sequence: CDR1 MGHRA, CDR2 YSYEKL.

The chain has TRBV7-2 and TRBJ2-2, with 7 bases fitting TRBD2. Unmatched junction bases numbered 10, after V lost 2 bases and J lost 7 bases. CDR1 and CDR2 from the germline V gene are SGHTA and FQGNSA. The CDR3 sequence is 16 residues long. The CDR3: CASSLWAGAILGELFF. For the CDR3, the DNA is TGTGCCAGCAGCTTATGGGCGGGAGCAATTCTCGGGGAGCTGTTTTTT.

The J gene is TRBJ1-5, the V gene TRBV18; no definite D call. V shed 2 bases and J shed 6 bases, with 8 bases lying between them. This CDR3 region has 13 residues. CDR1 is KGHSH, CDR2 LQKENI, per germline. This chain's CDR3 is CASSPEERQPQHF. The CDR3 nucleotides are TGTGCCAGCTCACCAGAGGAACGTCAGCCCCAGCATTTT.

This clone has a handful of counts. This sequence joins TRBV4-3 and TRBJ1-5; D gene uncertain. CDR1 and CDR2 (germline): LGHNA, YSLEER. V was shortened by 0 bases and J by 6 bases, with 12 bases between the two germline ends. This CDR3 comprises 15 residues. CDR3 region: CASSQDITSAQPQHF. The DNA for the CDR3 is TGCGCCAGCAGCCAAGATATAACCTCGGCTCAGCCCCAGCATTTT.

This sequence joins TRBV6-6 and TRBJ1-5; D perhaps matches TRBD1 (6 bases). V was pared by 7 bases and J by 6 bases, with 16 bases between. Germline loops: CDR1 MNHNY, CDR2 SVGAGI (reference sequence). The CDR3 is 14 amino acids. The CDR3 reads CASNEQGRSQPQHF. The CDR3 DNA reads as TGTGCCAGCAACGAGCAGGGGAGAAGTCAGCCCCAGCATTTT.

This clone was counted only a few times. This rearrangement joins TRBV30 to TRBJ2-7, with 11 nucleotides matching TRBD2. The germline CDR1 and CDR2 sequences are GTSNPN and SVGIG (reference sequence). J lost 4 bases, V lost 5 bases, and 4 bases had no gene match. The CDR3 extends over 13 amino acids. Here the CDR3 DNA reads TGTGCCTGGTCTAGCGGGAGGAGGTACGAGCAGTACTTC. As protein: CAWSSGRRYEQYF.

The chain combines TRBV5-5 with TRBJ2-7; no clear D gene. CDR3 length: 13 amino acids. Germline V gene lookup returns CDR1 SGHKS and CDR2 YYEKEE (reference sequence). V dropped 5 bases and J dropped 0 bases, with 9 bases sitting between them. The CDR3 bases are TGTGCCAGCAGAGCAGGCTTCTCCTACGAGCAGTACTTC. Translated, it gives CASRAGFSYEQYF.

As to this clone: Different DNA sequences within this sample yield the same CDR3. The chain combines TRBV11-2 with TRBJ2-3, with 10 bases that match TRBD1. The CDR3 sequence is 14 residues long. Germline values: CDR1 SGHAT, CDR2 FQNNGV. The V and J ends lost 5 bases and 4 bases, in that order; junction bases with no gene match: 3. The CDR3 spells CASSPGTGADTQYF. DNA for the CDR3: TGTGCCAGCAGCCCCGGGACAGGGGCAGATACGCAGTATTTT.

This chain links TRBV7-8 with TRBJ2-7; TRBD2 might be the D (7 bases). The CDR3 totals 15 residues. The germline V gene has CDR1 SGHVS and CDR2 FQNEAQ. Trimming removed 1 base at V and 0 bases at J, with 10 bases between. This CDR3 is CASSLEGGASYEQYF. The CDR3 coding sequence is TGTGCCAGCAGCTTAGAAGGGGGGGCCTCCTACGAGCAGTACTTC.

The chain employs TRBV9 and TRBJ2-7, with TRBD2 identical over 10 bases. Unmatched junction bases numbered 4, after V lost 0 bases and J lost 7 bases. In germline, CDR1 is SGDLS, CDR2 YYNGEE. There are 14 residues in the CDR3. CDR3 DNA sequence: TGTGCCAGCAGCGTAGGGCTAGCGGGGGCTGAGCAGTACTTC. Its protein product is CASSVGLAGAEQYF.

The gene calls are TRBV7-3 and TRBJ1-1; tentative D call: TRBD1 (5 bases). Deletions cut 1 base from V and 3 bases from J, with 12 bases between. CDR3 length: 15 residues. Germline V CDR1 and CDR2: SGHTA, FQGTGA. The CDR3 sequence: CASSLSGGGHTEAFF. DNA for the CDR3: TGTGCCAGCAGCTTAAGTGGGGGTGGTCACACTGAAGCTTTCTTT.

The rearrangement joins TRBV5-6 to TRBJ1-4; D uncertain. Germline V CDR1 and CDR2: SGHDT, YYEEEE. Between the trimmed V and J ends, which lost 3 bases and 8 bases, there was a span of 11 bases. This CDR3 is built from 13 residues. CDR3 sequence reads: CASSSRKNEKLFF. The CDR3 DNA reads TGTGCCAGCAGCTCACGAAAAAACGAAAAACTGTTTTTT. The entire variable domain, with the rest obtained from reference TRBV5-6 and TRBJ1-4, is as follows: DAGVTQSPTHLIKTRGQQVTLRCSPKSGHDTVSWYQQALGQGPQFIFQYYEEEERQRGNFPDRFSGHQFPNYSSELNVNALLLGDSALYLCASSSRKNEKLFFGSGTQLSVL.

The chain links TRBV4-2 to TRBJ1-4; tentatively, D is TRBD1 (5 bases). The V gene's germline CDR1 is LGHNA and CDR2 YNFKEQ. Trimming removed 1 base from V and 4 bases from J, with 13 bases in between. This CDR3 region has 16 residues. As DNA, the CDR3 is TGTGCCAGCAGCCAAGGAGAGACAGCCGGTAATGAAAAACTGTTTTTT. This sequence encodes CASSQGETAGNEKLFF.